The present T cell receptor (beta chain) was sequenced within a study of shared clonotypes between healthy human individuals (dated by TCRdb to the early 2020s). Turning to the overall study: A few men and two women, aged 18 to 49 years, made up the cohort. The study deeply sequenced blood TCR repertoires of about 5 healthy adults to estimate repertoire size and the extent of clonotype sharing between individuals. To increase sequencing depth and limit assay-specific biases, TCR repertoire library preparation and sequencing were carried out by different laboratories using diverse techniques. Each donor's leukapheresis produced roughly between roughly 0.94 and 9.5 billion PBMCs.

Overall study results and their limits: Because the study included a small number of donors, the genetic and exposure-history diversity represented was limited. Sampling was limited to blood, and TCR repertoires in tissue likely differ from TCR repertoires in blood. Based on pairwise subsampling, the degree of clonotype sharing among donors was expected to be affected by sequencing depth.

TCR CDR3 regions were amplified from genomic DNA by multiplex PCR using the deep immunoSEQ assay. Extracted genomic DNA from each cell subset was distributed evenly across all wells of several immunoSEQ 96-well plates, and each plate was treated as a replicate. For unsorted PBMC, 300 ng genomic DNA, equal to 30,000 or so T cell genomes, was loaded into each replicate PCR. Unsorted PBMC genomic DNA was sequenced across ten immunoSEQ deep assay plates. Purified libraries were measured with a Qubit 3.0 fluorometer, size-checked on a Bioanalyzer 2100, and measured again with the KAPA Library Quantification kit. Every immunoSEQ 96-well plate was sequenced on a dedicated single-read 150-cycle Illumina NextSeq 550 flow cell. As for the authors' bioinformatics: Because the immunoSEQ output held only junctional sequences and lacked quality scores, the filtering could not match the filtering applied to full-length reads. Sequences were annotated with PyIR, a Python wrapper for IgBLAST v1.9, using IMGT germline references to assign V/J genes and CDR3. Any read was removed if the V/J assignment was weak (E-value above 1e-6), the CDR3 was missing, or the read contained stop codons, out-of-frame junctions, or ambiguous translated residues. V3J clonotypes were defined as sequences sharing an identical inferred V gene, J gene, and CDR3 amino acid sequence. The percentage overlap between two repertoires was calculated by dividing the number of shared unique clonotypes by the size of the smaller repertoire. Three approaches were used to assess repertoire richness: RTK rarefaction, the Chao1 estimator, and Recon v2.1 estimates of unobserved clonotypes. TCRdb's version of the immuneACCESS table is confined to in-frame rearrangements and falls short of the full clone set. An unresolved V gene accounts for under half of the shortfall where checked; the remainder is of unknown origin. That table gives V, J and clone size, and the DNA gave D and trimming. This sample gives roughly 480,000 clones in total; 70% to 85% of them show up just once. In total, the top ten clones hold over 9.5% of the sample.

The donors were healthy, HIV-negative adults who had no recently reported acute infections or vaccinations. All donors were Caucasian adults living in Nashville, Tennessee, USA. For unsorted samples, 96 million or so PBMCs were counted, and genomic DNA was extracted using the QIAamp DNA Blood Mini kit. Blood was collected by leukapheresis, and PBMCs were isolated by Ficoll-Histopaque density gradient centrifugation and then cryopreserved in liquid nitrogen vapor phase. To note about this clone: The specificity of this receptor is unknown. Per-nucleotide qualities are absent, and no much larger clonotype sits a single base away.

The CDR3 sequence holds 15 residues, the cysteine and phenylalanine included. Only CDR3 DNA remains: 45 bases, in frame from the first base. Deletion took 3 bases off V and 0 bases off J, with a span of 9 bases between the germline ends. The germline V gene (reference sequence) yields LNHDA for CDR1 and SQIVND for CDR2. The rearranged segments are TRBV19 and TRBJ1-5; the D gene assignment is ambiguous. This receptor was obtained from a woman aged 40 to 50 in good health. Some clones in this sample may be carry-over from other donors' samples. Source material: PBMCs. The DNA reads as follows: TGTGCCAGTAGTATGGACCCTTATAGCAATCAGCCCCAGCATTTT. Its amino acids are CASSMDPYSNQPQHF.